This TCR beta chain was retrieved from a study of OX40 agonist ivuxolimab in advanced cancers. Background on the whole study: Ivuxolimab, which targeted the costimulatory receptor OX40 (CD134), was an agonistic, fully human IgG2 monoclonal antibody. Prior anti-PD-1, anti-PD-L1 or anti-CTLA-4 therapy was permitted, and checkpoint inhibitors had been received by under 50% of dose-escalation patients. The dose-escalation cohort was about 86% male with a mean age of about 65 years, ranging from roughly 23 to 85. The paper reports the monotherapy dose-escalation portion (N = 52 patients) of the phase I ivuxolimab trial. Among the approximately 54 dose-escalation patients, some 20 had hepatocellular carcinoma, approximately 15 melanoma, 9 renal cell carcinoma and 9 head and neck cancer. Intravenous ivuxolimab was administered to patients every 2 weeks at six dose levels: 0.01, 0.1, 0.3, 1.5, 3 and 10 mg/kg. The purpose of peripheral TCRbeta sequencing was to test whether ivuxolimab changed TCR sequence diversity and led to clonal T-cell expansion. Three dose-escalation patients achieved partial responses, one with hepatocellular carcinoma and two with cutaneous melanoma. What the study reported, not specific to this receptor: In the 0.1-3.0 mg/kg groups, partial responders were among the patients with the lowest normalized peripheral clonal expansion, particularly in CD8+ T cells. After ivuxolimab, more expanded clones were found on average in CD8+ T cells than in CD4+ T cells. The antigen specificity of the clonally expanded peripheral T cells was not determined. Low levels of normalized T-cell clonal expansion were also seen in some patients who did not respond. At doses from 0.1 to 3.0 mg/kg, clonal expansion was seen in both CD4+ and CD8+ blood T cells between baseline and week 6.

Genomic DNA was isolated from the sorted cells so that the TCRbeta CDR3 region could be sequenced. The immunoSEQ Assay was used for sequencing of TCRbeta CDR3 regions. In TCRdb, the immuneACCESS table is reduced to in-frame sequences with V and J assigned. These tables do not hold every clone; where another copy was compared, an unresolved V gene accounts for under half, and the others remain unexplained. The sample has approximately 70,000 clones on record, roughly 88% of them singletons. The ten largest make up approximately 7% of the sample. The CDR3 is 15 amino acids long, termini counted. The read is trimmed to its CDR3 DNA, 45 bases read in frame from base 1. According to the germline V gene, CDR1 reads SNHLY and CDR2 reads FYNNEI. V has 3 bases trimmed and J has 10 bases trimmed; junction bases matching no gene number 6. The trial excluded patients who had a history of autoimmune disease or were on systemic immunosuppression. Peripheral blood for TCR sequencing was drawn from every dose cohort at baseline, at cycle 4 day 1 and at cycle 7 day 1. The samples were taken from a phase I, first-in-human, multicenter, open-label dose-escalation trial of ivuxolimab. Adults with locally advanced or metastatic melanoma, renal cell, hepatocellular, or head and neck squamous cell carcinoma were enrolled in the trial. Before TCR sequencing, CD4+ and CD8+ T cells were separately sorted from peripheral blood.

On this clone itself: Its target antigen remains unknown. This CDR3 is missing its conserved last phenylalanine or tryptophan, likely due to a read error.

The TCR comes from an adult with an advanced solid tumor such as melanoma, head and neck, liver or kidney cancer. The chain joins TRBV2 to TRBJ1-6; 10 bases in between match TRBD1. Sequencing used CD4+ or CD8+ T cells sorted from blood, obtained in a trial of the OX40 agonist ivuxolimab. The CDR3 has the sequence CASSEQDRGRSPLHL. The DNA reads TGTGCCAGCAGTGAGCAGGACAGGGGGAGATCACCCCTCCACCTT.